Following are 6 T cell receptor beta chains from one sample sequenced in a study of T cell changes during pregnancy in multiple sclerosis. Some clones are missing from TCRdb's copy, which holds only in-frame ones; the method was immunoSEQ multiplex PCR. In the table there are around 130,000 clones, approximately 93% of which are singletons. Specimen: peripheral blood, collected before pregnancy. The receptors here all came from a female donor with multiple sclerosis, enrolled in a pregnancy study.

This clone was detected once. This CDR3 is CASSLTTMNTEAFF. CDR3 DNA: TGTGCCAGCAGCTTAACTACCATGAACACTGAAGCTTTCTTT. The chain combines TRBV7-6 with TRBJ1-1; D gene uncertain. Between the trimmed V and J ends, which lost 2 bases and 0 bases, there was a span of 7 bases. The CDR3 is made up of 14 amino acids. Germline CDR1 SGHVS, CDR2 FNYEAQ.

The chain joins TRBV18 to TRBJ1-2, with TRBD1 matching 8 bases. Losses at the gene ends were 3 bases for V and 4 bases for J; bases not matched to a gene: 4. Germline values: CDR1 KGHSH, CDR2 LQKENI. The CDR3 runs 14 residues. CDR3 loop: CASSPRGQGYGYTF. The DNA of the CDR3 is TGTGCCAGCTCACCGCGTGGACAGGGCTATGGCTACACCTTC.

The chain links TRBV5-1 to TRBJ2-1; 10 bases align to TRBD2. This CDR3 has 16 residues. Germline CDR1 reads SGHRS; CDR2 reads YFSETQ. The ends lost 0 bases at V and 3 bases at J; junction bases unmatched: 3. The CDR3 protein is CASSLAAGGIYNEQFF. CDR3 nucleotides: TGCGCCAGCAGCTTGGCAGCGGGAGGGATCTACAATGAGCAGTTCTTC.

A few counts support this clone. This chain links TRBV6-5 with TRBJ1-2, with D maybe TRBD1 (5 bases). CDR3 length: 13 residues. V gave up 0 bases and J gave up 8 bases, with 10 bases separating them. CDR1 is MNHEY and CDR2 is SVGAGI in the germline V gene. For the CDR3, the DNA is TGTGCCAGCAGTTACTCCAGGGCACTAGGCTACACCTTC. It yields the protein CASSYSRALGYTF.

The V and J genes are TRBV14 and TRBJ2-2; D ambiguous. Deletions cut 4 bases from V and 6 bases from J, with 6 bases between. This CDR3 comprises 12 residues. CDR1 and CDR2 from the germline V gene are SGHDN and FVKESK. The CDR3 coding sequence is TGTGCCAGCAGCCGTGGAGCCGGGGAGCTGTTTTTT. It codes for CASSRGAGELFF.

DNA of the CDR3: TGTGCCAGCAGTTTGTTGCGGAACACAGATACGCAGTATTTT. Its translation is CASSLLRNTDTQYF. The rearrangement joins TRBV27 to TRBJ2-3; D gene unclear. The germline V gene has CDR1 MNHEY and CDR2 SMNVEV (reference sequence). The CDR3 contains 14 residues. Trimming left V 3 bases short and J 2 bases short, with 9 bases between.